The 21 T cell receptor beta chains reported below all come from one sample, sequenced in a study of T cells in Graves' hyperthyroidism and ophthalmopathy. From RNA transcripts, TCR beta CDR3 regions were amplified. The HTBI set primed first-round TCR CDR3 RT-PCR. TCRdb re-called the multiplex PCR reads with MiXCR, one entry per CDR3 protein. The data hold 480,000 or so distinct CDR3 sequences, with over 35% observed a single time. The specimen was peripheral blood or thyroid tissue (not recorded which). These receptors came from an adult woman with Graves' disease, either hyperthyroidism or ophthalmopathy (not recorded which).

In this sample, this clonotype turned up a few times. A much larger clone differs by one base, so this may be a read error. The chain recombines TRBV10-3 with TRBJ1-2; D remains ambiguous. V was trimmed by 6 bases and J by 4 bases, leaving 12 bases between them. The CDR3 extends over 13 amino acids. CDR1 ENHRY and CDR2 SYGVKD come from the germline V gene. The CDR3 spells CAIRETPIYGYTF. The CDR3 region has the DNA TGTGCCATCAGAGAGACACCTATCTATGGCTACACCTTC.

To note about this clonotype: Because it lacks the conserved phenylalanine or tryptophan at the end, this CDR3 is likely a read error. It is unclear where the CDR3 begins or ends on the DNA, so no DNA is shown, and the CDR3 is as TCRdb lists it. This chain links TRBV20-1 with TRBJ2-6; TRBD2 was called by the table and not checked on the DNA. Germline assignment: CDR1 DFQATT and CDR2 SNEGSKA (reference sequence). Counting both end residues, the CDR3 totals 9 amino acids. CDR3 residues: CSVRANSNT.

The chain carries TRBV7-2 and TRBJ2-7, with D unresolved. Germline-derived CDR1 and CDR2 are SGHTA and FQGNSA. CDR3 size: 12 residues. V lost 4 bases to trimming and J lost 2 bases, with 6 bases between them. CDR3 sequence (DNA): TGTGCCAGCAGCTCTCTGACCTACGAGCAGTACTTC. Translation: CASSSLTYEQYF.

The chain combines TRBV29-1 with TRBJ1-2; TRBD1 aligns across 9 bases. Per the germline V gene, CDR1 is SQVTM and CDR2 is ANQGSEA. After removal of 6 bases from V and 6 bases from J, the junction contained 11 bases not matched to a gene. The CDR3 is made up of 14 amino acids. CDR3 residues: CSVRPGTGFDGYTF. CDR3 nucleotide sequence: TGCAGCGTGCGTCCCGGGACAGGGTTCGATGGCTACACCTTC.

This clonotype was observed many times. The chain recombines TRBV28 with TRBJ1-5; D not resolved. V dropped 6 bases and J dropped 3 bases, with 9 bases sitting between them. Per germline, CDR1 MDHEN and CDR2 SYDVKM. The CDR3 spans 13 residues. CDR3 in DNA: TGTGCCAGCAGAGTCCGGGACAATCAGCCCCAGCATTTT. Translation gives CASRVRDNQPQHF. The whole variable domain, remainder taken from reference TRBV28 and TRBJ1-5, is DVKVTQSSRYLVKRTGEKVFLECVQDMDHENMFWYRQDPGLGLRLIYFSYDVKMKEKGDIPEGYSVSREKKERFSLILESASTNQTSMYLCASRVRDNQPQHFGDGTRLSIL.

The V call is TRBV25-1, the J call TRBJ2-5; 9 bases match TRBD2. Germline values: CDR1 MGHDK, CDR2 SYGVNS. V was pared by 2 bases and J by 5 bases, with 12 bases of the junction left unmatched. The CDR3 length is 17 residues. The CDR3 DNA sequence: TGTGCCAGCAGTGAAAGTGGCGTAGCGGGAGAAAGGGAGACCCAGTACTTC. Its protein product is CASSESGVAGERETQYF. Looking up the rest from reference TRBV25-1 and TRBJ2-5 gives the full variable domain: EADIYQTPRYLVIGTGKKITLECSQTMGHDKMYWYQQDPGMELHLIHYSYGVNSTEKGDLSSESTVSRIRTEHFPLTLESARPSHTSQYLCASSESGVAGERETQYFGPGTRLLVL.

The chain links TRBV11-2 to TRBJ2-3; D uncertain. V was cut by 2 bases and J by 3 bases, with 6 bases left in between. The CDR3 contains 13 residues. The germline V gene encodes CDR1 SGHAT and CDR2 FQNNGV. Written as DNA, the CDR3 is TGTGCCAGCAGCTTACGGCTGACAGATACGCAGTATTTT. The encoded protein is CASSLRLTDTQYF.

This chain links TRBV7-9 with TRBJ1-6; 10 bases match TRBD1. The CDR3 runs to 16 residues. Germline-derived CDR1 and CDR2 are SEHNR and FQNEAQ (reference sequence). J gave up 13 bases and V 5 bases, and 14 bases lay outside the gene matches. DNA of the CDR3: TGTGCCAGCAGCCAGGGCCCGGGACAGGGGCTTTCGCCCCTCCACTTT. This sequence encodes CASSQGPGQGLSPLHF.

This clonotype was picked up many times. The chain combines TRBV12-3 or TRBV12-4 with TRBJ2-5, with 10 bases identical to TRBD2. Losses at the gene ends were 5 bases for V and 5 bases for J; bases not matched to a gene: 2. This CDR3 is 13 amino acids long. The CDR3 DNA sequence: TGTGCCAGCAGTGCTAGCGGGAGTGAGACCCAGTACTTC. Amino acids: CASSASGSETQYF.

This clonotype was detected only a few times. This chain links TRBV25-1 with TRBJ2-7; tentative D call: TRBD1 (5 bases). Looked up from germline, CDR1 is MGHDK and CDR2 is SYGVNS. CDR3 length: 12 amino acids. Trimming cost V 4 bases and J 6 bases, with 10 bases left between them. The DNA of the CDR3 is TGTGCCAGCAGTGGCGCTGGGGCCGAGCAGTACTTC. It encodes CASSGAGAEQYF.

This clonotype was counted ten times or more. This chain uses TRBV7-9 with TRBJ1-2; D possibly corresponds to TRBD1 (6 bases). Germline V gene sequence: CDR1 SEHNR, CDR2 FQNEAQ (reference sequence). Trimming took 6 bases from V and 4 from J, leaving 15 bases between them. This CDR3 is built from 14 residues. The CDR3 DNA sequence: TGTGCCAGCAGTTTGGGGGCGCGGGGCTATGGCTACACCTTC. Translating it yields CASSLGARGYGYTF. Supplemented by reference TRBV7-9 and TRBJ1-2, the full variable domain reads DTGVSQNPRHKITKRGQNVTFRCDPISEHNRLYWYRQTLGQGPEFLTYFQNEAQLEKSRLLSDRFSAERPKGSFSTLEIQRTEQGDSAMYLCASSLGARGYGYTFGSGTRLTVV.

The chain joins TRBV20-1 to TRBJ2-7; TRBD1 is a possible D gene (6 bases). The CDR3 sequence is 14 residues long. The V gene's germline CDR1 is DFQATT and CDR2 SNEGSKA (reference sequence). V was cut by 0 bases and J by 2 bases, with 11 bases left in between. As DNA, the CDR3 is TGCAGTGCTAGAGATCAGGGGAACACCTACGAGCAGTACTTC. This sequence encodes CSARDQGNTYEQYF.

Ten or more counts support this clonotype. The V gene is TRBV7-9, the J gene TRBJ2-5; D is undetermined. This CDR3 region has 12 residues. Trimming shortened V by 7 bases and J by 5 bases, and 11 bases separated the two germline ends. From germline, CDR1 is SEHNR and CDR2 FQNEAQ (reference sequence). DNA for the CDR3: TGTGCCAGCACTGACCCGGGCGAGACCCAGTACTTC. It specifies CASTDPGETQYF.

This clonotype was detected only a few times. This chain links TRBV11-3 with TRBJ1-3, with D maybe TRBD1 (5 bases). CDR1 and CDR2 from the germline V gene are SGHNT and YENEEA. V was shortened by 5 bases and J by 0 bases, with 11 bases between the two germline ends. The CDR3 is 15 amino acids. CDR3 sequence reads: CASSRDSRSGNTIYF. DNA of the CDR3: TGTGCCAGCAGCCGGGACTCCCGCTCTGGAAACACCATATATTTT.

This clonotype has ten or more counts. The chain has TRBV4-1 and TRBJ1-1; TRBD1 matches at 11 bases. V shed 5 bases and J 6 bases; nucleotides not matched to a gene: 8. Germline lookup yields CDR1 MGHRA and CDR2 YSYEKL. The CDR3 has 15 residues. The CDR3, as DNA: TGCGCCAGCAGCTCACGTCCGGGACAGGGGGCTGAAGCTTTCTTT. Translation: CASSSRPGQGAEAFF.

The chain has TRBV29-1 and TRBJ2-7; D not resolved. The CDR3 is made up of 12 amino acids. CDR1 SQVTM and CDR2 ANQGSEA come from the germline V gene. V was shortened by 3 bases and J by 3 bases, with 9 bases between the two germline ends. This CDR3 reads CSVESADYEQYF. CDR3 nucleotide sequence: TGCAGCGTTGAGAGCGCGGACTACGAGCAGTACTTC.

This chain uses TRBV19 with TRBJ1-2, with D uncertain. The CDR3 totals 13 residues. The germline CDR1 and CDR2 sequences are LNHDA and SQIVND (reference sequence). The V end was cut by 0 bases, the J end by 8 bases, with 10 bases between. CDR3 DNA sequence: TGTGCCAGTAGTATAGAAGCGGAGTCGGGCTACACCTTC. Translated: CASSIEAESGYTF.

The V call is TRBV15, the J call TRBJ2-5, with D maybe TRBD1 (6 bases). From germline, CDR1 is LNHNV and CDR2 YYDKDF (reference sequence). The V and J ends lost 5 bases and 4 bases respectively, with 17 bases between them. The CDR3 contains 15 residues. This CDR3 reads CATSGPQGLGETQYF. The CDR3 bases are TGTGCCACCAGCGGACCGCAGGGGCTGGGAGAGACCCAGTACTTC.

By frequency in the sample, this clonotype is medium-sized. CDR3 region: CASSGGQGNSPLHF. CDR3 nucleotides: TGTGCCAGCAGTGGTGGACAGGGTAATTCACCCCTCCACTTT. The rearrangement joins TRBV25-1 to TRBJ1-6; 8 bases map to TRBD1. Germline-derived CDR1 and CDR2 are MGHDK and SYGVNS. The CDR3 has 14 amino acids. J gave up 6 bases and V 4 bases, and 2 bases lay outside the gene matches.

The chain has TRBV15 and TRBJ2-6, with D maybe TRBD1 (6 bases). The CDR3 spans 16 residues. Germline assignment: CDR1 LNHNV and CDR2 YYDKDF (reference sequence). V shed 2 bases and J shed 3 bases, with 11 bases lying between them. CDR3 nucleotide sequence: TGTGCCACCAGCAGAAACCAGGGACATGGGGCCAACGTCCTGACTTTC. It specifies CATSRNQGHGANVLTF.

The rearrangement joins TRBV19 to TRBJ2-7; 9 bases map to TRBD2. CDR3 size: 17 residues. The germline gives CDR1 LNHDA, CDR2 SQIVND (reference sequence). V was pared by 3 bases and J by 6 bases, with 15 bases of the junction left unmatched. CDR3 DNA: TGTGCCAGTAGTATTGGGGGATATAGCGGGAGTAAGTCCGAGCAGTACTTC. It codes for CASSIGGYSGSKSEQYF.